A single sample gave rise to the 32 T cell receptor beta chains below, sequenced in a study of Ad26.COV2.S vaccination and SARS-CoV-2 variants. Assay: immunoSEQ multiplex PCR; the TCRdb copy retains only in-frame clones and omits some. The data hold more than 400,000 clones, with roughly 87% observed a single time. Indicated treatment: about 20 received Ad26.COV2.S at low or high dose, single or two shots; roughly 5 received placebo; per-sample allocation not given. It was on day 63 after the first vaccine or placebo injection that samples were taken. The material was peripheral blood, obtained in a trial of Ad26.COV2.S vaccine versus placebo. The receptor source for this set is a person between 18 and 65 years old who received the Ad26.COV2.S COVID-19 vaccine or a placebo.

The J gene is TRBJ2-3, the V gene TRBV18, with a tentative D call TRBD2 (5 bases). Germline V CDR1 and CDR2: KGHSH, LQKENI. This CDR3 contains 15 residues. The V gene lost 5 bases and the J gene lost 0 bases, with 12 bases spanning the gap. The CDR3 nucleotides are TGTGCCAGCTCAGCTGGACTGTCTAGCACAGATACGCAGTATTTT. Protein sequence: CASSAGLSSTDTQYF.

The J gene is TRBJ2-5, the V gene TRBV18; D could derive from TRBD1 or TRBD2 (6 bases each). V shed 3 bases and J shed 1 base, with 15 bases lying between them. The CDR3 consists of 16 residues. The germline V gene encodes CDR1 KGHSH and CDR2 LQKENI. The CDR3 sequence is CASSPLATGAQETQYF. As DNA, the CDR3 is TGTGCCAGCTCACCCTTAGCTACGGGGGCCCAAGAGACCCAGTACTTC.

The chain carries TRBV3-1 (or the pseudogene TRBV3-2) and TRBJ1-1, with D hard to call. Germline V gene data show CDR1 as LGHDT and CDR2 as YNNKEL (reference sequence). The CDR3 has 13 residues. Trimming pared 4 bases from V and 1 base from J, leaving 7 bases between. The CDR3, as DNA: TGTGCCAGCAGCCCTCAGACGAACACTGAAGCTTTCTTT. Translating it yields CASSPQTNTEAFF.

This clone was found once. The V gene is TRBV7-8, the J gene TRBJ2-7, with 7 bases matching TRBD1. The CDR3 runs to 15 residues. Germline lookup yields CDR1 SGHVS and CDR2 FQNEAQ. J was trimmed by 4 bases and V by 2 bases; bases with no gene match: 8. The CDR3 DNA is TGTGCCAGCAGCTTAAACGCAGGGGGTATGTACGAGCAGTACTTC. As protein: CASSLNAGGMYEQYF.

CDR3 region: CASSLAGTSGRAYEQYF. The DNA of the CDR3 is TGTGCCAGCAGCTTAGCCGGGACTAGCGGGAGGGCCTACGAGCAGTACTTC. This rearrangement joins TRBV7-6 to TRBJ2-7, with TRBD2 identical over 16 bases. The CDR3 is 17 amino acids. Germline CDR1 reads SGHVS; CDR2 reads FNYEAQ. Trimming removed 0 bases from V and 2 bases from J; junction bases left unmatched: 1.

The chain combines TRBV2 with TRBJ2-1; TRBD2 aligns across 12 bases. The CDR3 has 17 residues. The V gene end was trimmed by 10 bases and the J gene end by 1 base; junction bases not matched to a gene: 11. CDR1 is SNHLY, CDR2 FYNNEI, per germline. The CDR3 here is CAKGGLAGPPSYNEQFF. The CDR3 bases are TGTGCCAAAGGGGGACTAGCGGGCCCACCGTCCTACAATGAGCAGTTCTTC.

This rearrangement joins TRBV4-3 to TRBJ2-2, with TRBD2 matching over 9 bases. The V gene end was trimmed by 0 bases and the J gene end by 5 bases; junction bases not matched to a gene: 4. This CDR3 is 16 amino acids long. CDR1 and CDR2 from the germline V gene are LGHNA and YSLEER. The CDR3 DNA follows: TGCGCCAGCAGCCAAGATGGTAGCGGGAGAACCGGGGAGCTGTTTTTT. It yields the protein CASSQDGSGRTGELFF.

The chain employs TRBV10-3 and TRBJ1-3; TRBD1 is a possible D gene (6 bases). CDR1 and CDR2 from the germline V gene are ENHRY and SYGVKD. Trimming took 4 bases from V and 0 from J, leaving 10 bases between them. The CDR3 contains 15 residues. CDR3: CAISGLGASGNTIYF. In nucleotides, the CDR3 is TGTGCCATCAGTGGGTTGGGGGCCTCTGGAAACACCATATATTTT.

The chain combines TRBV27 with TRBJ2-7; tentatively, D is TRBD1 (5 bases). Trimming left V 7 bases short and J 2 bases short, with 18 bases between. This CDR3 comprises 15 residues. Germline CDR1 is MNHEY and CDR2 is SMNVEV (reference sequence). CDR3 sequence: CASTATGSRAYEQYF. DNA of the CDR3: TGTGCCAGCACCGCTACAGGATCGAGAGCCTACGAGCAGTACTTC.

The V and J genes are TRBV9 and TRBJ2-3, with 8 bases matching TRBD2. The junction had 8 bases not matched to a gene; V was cut back by 3 bases and J by 8 bases. Germline V gene sequence: CDR1 SGDLS, CDR2 YYNGEE. This CDR3 has 14 residues. DNA of the CDR3: TGTGCCAGCAGCGCTATTAACGCGGGGGGTACGCAGTATTTT. Its translation: CASSAINAGGTQYF.

The chain couples TRBV20-1 to TRBJ2-7; D gene uncertain. There are 11 residues in the CDR3. V was trimmed by 8 bases and J by 3 bases, leaving 11 bases between them. Germline CDR1 and CDR2: DFQATT and SNEGSKA (reference sequence). This chain's CDR3 is CSKTEVYEQYF. The CDR3 DNA reads as TGCAGTAAGACTGAAGTCTACGAGCAGTACTTC.

There are a few counts of this clone. The V call is TRBV10-3, the J call TRBJ2-7; either TRBD1 or TRBD2 may fit D (5 bases each). Trimming shortened V by 7 bases and J by 1 base, and 11 bases separated the two germline ends. The germline V gene has CDR1 ENHRY and CDR2 SYGVKD. CDR3 size: 13 residues. CDR3 in DNA: TGTGCCATCACCGGGGACGATTCCTACGAGCAGTACTTC. It yields the protein CAITGDDSYEQYF.

The chain uses TRBV5-6 and TRBJ1-5; D not certain. In germline, CDR1 is SGHDT, CDR2 YYEEEE. The CDR3 sequence is 14 residues long. V was pared by 0 bases and J by 3 bases, with 7 bases between. DNA for the CDR3: TGTGCCAGCAGCTTGGGCGGTTCCAATCAGCCCCAGCATTTT. It encodes CASSLGGSNQPQHF.

The rearrangement uses TRBV7-9 and TRBJ2-3, with 7 bases that match TRBD1. This CDR3 region has 13 residues. Per germline, CDR1 SEHNR and CDR2 FQNEAQ (reference sequence). The trim removed 5 bases at V and 4 bases at J, leaving 3 bases unmatched. Written as DNA, the CDR3 is TGTGCCAGCAGCGCCACAGGGGCAGATACGCAGTATTTT. Residues: CASSATGADTQYF. The complete variable domain, with remaining parts taken from reference TRBV7-9 and TRBJ2-3, reads DTGVSQNPRHKITKRGQNVTFRCDPISEHNRLYWYRQTLGQGPEFLTYFQNEAQLEKSRLLSDRFSAERPKGSFSTLEIQRTEQGDSAMYLCASSATGADTQYFGPGTRLTVL.

The table lists this clone with a count of one. The gene calls are TRBV9 and TRBJ2-1; 14 bases match TRBD2. The length of the CDR3 is 19 residues. Trimming cost V 4 bases and J 2 bases; bases outside gene matches: 11. Germline values: CDR1 SGDLS, CDR2 YYNGEE. The CDR3: CASSLHPGLAGEPYNEQFF. The CDR3 DNA sequence: TGTGCCAGCAGCCTTCACCCGGGACTAGCGGGAGAGCCCTACAATGAGCAGTTCTTC.

The chain has TRBV10-1 and TRBJ2-1, with 8 positions matching TRBD2. The germline gives CDR1 WNHNN, CDR2 SYGVQD (reference sequence). The CDR3 sequence is 16 residues long. J gave up 1 base and V 5 bases, and 7 bases lay outside the gene matches. CDR3 loop: CASSSPSGSSYNEQFF. The CDR3 DNA reads TGCGCCAGCAGTTCACCCAGCGGGAGTTCCTACAATGAGCAGTTCTTC.

The chain couples TRBV12-3 or TRBV12-4 to TRBJ2-1, with 7 positions matching TRBD1. The CDR3 runs to 12 residues. V was pared by 6 bases and J by 7 bases, with 3 bases of the junction left unmatched. The CDR3 coding sequence is TGTGCCAGCAGCCAGGGGGAGAATGAGCAGTTCTTC. This gives the protein CASSQGENEQFF.

This clone was found once. This chain uses TRBV18 with TRBJ1-2; D is possibly TRBD1 (5 bases). The CDR3 consists of 13 residues. Germline assignment: CDR1 KGHSH and CDR2 LQKENI. With 3 bases removed from V and 4 bases from J, the gap between germline ends came to 9 bases. The CDR3 DNA sequence: TGTGCCAGCTCACCGGGACTGAGCTATGGCTACACCTTC. Translation: CASSPGLSYGYTF.

The chain combines TRBV5-4 with TRBJ2-5; 9 bases align to TRBD1. V lost 4 bases to trimming and J lost 5 bases; unmatched junction nucleotides: 6. The CDR3 totals 14 residues. CDR1 is SGHNT and CDR2 is YYREEE in the germline V gene (reference sequence). The chain's CDR3 is CASSLQGARETQYF. DNA for the CDR3: TGTGCCAGCAGCCTACAGGGGGCGCGGGAGACCCAGTACTTC.

This chain links TRBV6-5 with TRBJ2-2; D possibly matches TRBD1 or TRBD2 (5 bases each). CDR1 and CDR2 (germline): MNHEY, SVGAGI. V was clipped by 0 bases and J by 3 bases, with 8 bases between them. The CDR3 spans 15 residues. The DNA for the CDR3 is TGTGCCAGCAGTTACTCGGGACCCTACACCGGGGAGCTGTTTTTT. Translation: CASSYSGPYTGELFF.

The CDR3 protein is CASSLTGGLGEQYF. CDR3 sequence (DNA): TGTGCCAGCAGTCTCACAGGGGGCCTAGGCGAGCAGTACTTC. This chain joins TRBV27 and TRBJ2-7; 9 bases agree with TRBD1. The CDR3 consists of 14 residues. The J segment lost 6 bases and the V segment lost 5 bases, leaving 8 bases of the junction unmatched. CDR1 and CDR2 from the germline V gene are MNHEY and SMNVEV (reference sequence).

The chain carries TRBV28 and TRBJ2-1, with 11 bases matching TRBD2. This CDR3 has 15 residues. J gave up 7 bases and V 7 bases, and 9 bases lay outside the gene matches. CDR1 MDHEN and CDR2 SYDVKM come from the germline V gene. The CDR3 nucleotides are TGTGCCAGCATCAATAGCGGGAGGGCTGGGAATGAGCAGTTCTTC. Amino acids: CASINSGRAGNEQFF. Looking up the rest from reference TRBV28 and TRBJ2-1 gives the full variable domain: DVKVTQSSRYLVKRTGEKVFLECVQDMDHENMFWYRQDPGLGLRLIYFSYDVKMKEKGDIPEGYSVSREKKERFSLILESASTNQTSMYLCASINSGRAGNEQFFGPGTRLTVL.

In this sample, this clone turned up once. One junction end does not reproduce the germline sequence, and a read error may be involved. The chain links TRBV2 to TRBJ1-6; TRBD1 aligns across 8 bases. Per germline, CDR1 SNHLY and CDR2 FYNNEI. The CDR3 has 16 amino acids. Here the CDR3 DNA reads TGTGCCAGCAGCGAAGGACAGGGCGGTATGAATTCACCCCTCCACTTT. Translated: CASSEGQGGMNSPLHF.

The chain combines TRBV3-1 (or the pseudogene TRBV3-2) with TRBJ2-5, with D possibly being TRBD1 (6 bases). This CDR3 has 15 residues. Germline V lookup: CDR1 LGHDT, CDR2 YNNKEL (reference sequence). V lost 1 base and J 2 bases, leaving 11 bases between the germline ends. The CDR3 is CASSQAGDSQETQYF. The CDR3 DNA reads TGTGCCAGCAGCCAAGCAGGGGATAGTCAAGAGACCCAGTACTTC.

This rearrangement joins TRBV28 to TRBJ1-1; D is ambiguous. The V and J ends lost 3 bases and 7 bases respectively, with 12 bases between them. CDR1 is MDHEN and CDR2 is SYDVKM in the germline V gene. The CDR3 has 13 amino acids. CDR3 loop: CASSFRSQVEAFF. In DNA, the CDR3 is TGTGCCAGCAGTTTCCGATCCCAGGTTGAAGCTTTCTTT.

The CDR3 here is CASSSSDATNEKLFF. For the CDR3, the DNA is TGTGCCAGCAGTTCGTCAGACGCAACTAATGAAAAACTGTTTTTT. The V and J genes are TRBV28 and TRBJ1-4; D unclear. Trimming pared 4 bases from V and 0 bases from J, leaving 9 bases between. Germline loops: CDR1 MDHEN, CDR2 SYDVKM. The CDR3 is made up of 15 amino acids. Full variable domain (outside the CDR3, taken from reference TRBV28 and TRBJ1-4): DVKVTQSSRYLVKRTGEKVFLECVQDMDHENMFWYRQDPGLGLRLIYFSYDVKMKEKGDIPEGYSVSREKKERFSLILESASTNQTSMYLCASSSSDATNEKLFFGSGTQLSVL.

V and J are TRBV5-1 and TRBJ2-7, with 12 bases that match TRBD2. The CDR3 length is 15 residues. Losses at the gene ends were 3 bases for V and 7 bases for J; bases not matched to a gene: 8. The germline V gene encodes CDR1 SGHRS and CDR2 YFSETQ. The CDR3 bases are TGCGCCAGCAGCTCCCTAGCGGGAGGGTCCTGGGAGCAGTACTTC. Protein product: CASSSLAGGSWEQYF.

The chain joins TRBV30 to TRBJ2-1; 9 bases are shared with TRBD2. The CDR3 loop spans 15 amino acids. Losses at the gene ends were 4 bases for V and 7 bases for J; bases not matched to a gene: 11. Germline V lookup: CDR1 GTSNPN, CDR2 SVGIG (reference sequence). The CDR3 sequence is CAWKVGLAGRNEQFF. The CDR3 bases are TGTGCCTGGAAAGTAGGGCTAGCGGGAAGGAATGAGCAGTTCTTC.

V is TRBV11-3 and J is TRBJ2-1, with D possibly matching TRBD2 (6 bases). The CDR3 is 12 residues long. Trimming left V 5 bases short and J 7 bases short, with 9 bases between. CDR1 is SGHNT, CDR2 YENEEA, per germline. CDR3 residues: CASSPGTNEQFF. In DNA form, the CDR3 reads TGTGCCAGCAGCCCTGGGACTAATGAGCAGTTCTTC.

CDR3 sequence reads: CASSALYGYTF. CDR3 coding DNA: TGTGCCAGCAGTGCCCTCTATGGCTACACCTTC. V gene TRBV25-1 combines with J gene TRBJ1-2, with D unresolved. This CDR3 spans 11 amino acids. The V and J ends lost 4 bases and 4 bases respectively, with 4 bases between them. Looked up from germline, CDR1 is MGHDK and CDR2 is SYGVNS.

The V and J genes are TRBV5-4 and TRBJ1-1, with D possibly TRBD1 on 6 matching bases. The CDR3 loop spans 16 amino acids. The V gene's germline CDR1 is SGHNT and CDR2 YYREEE (reference sequence). Trimming removed 1 base at V and 7 bases at J, with 20 bases between. The CDR3 sequence is CASSLTQGRGTYEAFF. The CDR3 nucleotides read TGTGCCAGCAGCTTGACTCAGGGGCGGGGGACCTATGAAGCTTTCTTT. The full variable domain, its missing parts supplied by reference TRBV5-4 and TRBJ1-1, is ETGVTQSPTHLIKTRGQQVTLRCSSQSGHNTVSWYQQALGQGPQFIFQYYREEENGRGNFPPRFSGLQFPNYSSELNVNALELDDSALYLCASSLTQGRGTYEAFFGQGTRLTVV.

This chain joins TRBV9 and TRBJ2-5, with 8 bases matching TRBD1. The CDR3 is 14 amino acids. V lost 3 bases to trimming and J lost 0 bases; unmatched junction nucleotides: 1. Per germline, CDR1 SGDLS and CDR2 YYNGEE. The CDR3 nucleotides are TGTGCCAGCAGCGGGACAGGGAACCAAGAGACCCAGTACTTC. Amino acid sequence: CASSGTGNQETQYF.